Given below is one T cell receptor (beta chain) in context. Other DNA variants within this sample encode the same CDR3. Data came from immunoSEQ multiplex PCR; TCRdb stores just in-frame clones and leaves some out. Here the sample spans 200,000 or so clones, approximately 91% being singletons. This specimen belongs to a study of blood T cell repertoires in COVID-19. Specimen: peripheral blood. The TCR comes from a man aged 65 to 79 with active or convalescent COVID-19.

DNA of the CDR3: TGTGCCAGCAGTTACGGGACAGGGGGCGCGGGAGAGACCCAGTACTTC. Amino acid sequence: CASSYGTGGAGETQYF. V gene TRBV6-2 or TRBV6-3 combines with J gene TRBJ2-5; 12 positions agree with TRBD1. This CDR3 comprises 16 residues. The V gene's germline CDR1 is MNHEY and CDR2 SVGEGT. Trimming at V came to 2 bases and at J to 4 bases, leaving 5 bases not matched to a gene.